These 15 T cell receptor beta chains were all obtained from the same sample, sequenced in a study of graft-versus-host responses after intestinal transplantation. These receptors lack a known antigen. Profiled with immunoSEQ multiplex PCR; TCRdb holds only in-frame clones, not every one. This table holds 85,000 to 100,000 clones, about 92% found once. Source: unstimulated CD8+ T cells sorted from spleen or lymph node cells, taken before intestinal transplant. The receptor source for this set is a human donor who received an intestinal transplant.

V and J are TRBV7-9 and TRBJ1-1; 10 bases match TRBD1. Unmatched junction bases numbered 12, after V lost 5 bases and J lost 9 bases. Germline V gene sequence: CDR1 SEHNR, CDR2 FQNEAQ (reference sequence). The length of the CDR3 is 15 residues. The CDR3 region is CASSPSGRQGAKAFF. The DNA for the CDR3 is TGTGCCAGCAGCCCAAGCGGTCGACAGGGGGCTAAAGCTTTCTTT.

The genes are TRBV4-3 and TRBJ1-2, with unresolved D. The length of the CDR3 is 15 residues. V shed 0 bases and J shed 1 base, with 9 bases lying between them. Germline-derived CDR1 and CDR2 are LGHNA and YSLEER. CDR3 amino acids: CASSQDVSLNYGYTF. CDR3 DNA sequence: TGCGCCAGCAGCCAAGATGTTAGCCTTAACTATGGCTACACCTTC.

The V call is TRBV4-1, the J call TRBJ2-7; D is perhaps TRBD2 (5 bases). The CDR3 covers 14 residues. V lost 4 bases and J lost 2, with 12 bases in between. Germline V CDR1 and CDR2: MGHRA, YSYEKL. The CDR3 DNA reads TGCGCCAGCAGCCGTAGCGCAACAGCCTACGAGCAGTACTTC. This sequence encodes CASSRSATAYEQYF.

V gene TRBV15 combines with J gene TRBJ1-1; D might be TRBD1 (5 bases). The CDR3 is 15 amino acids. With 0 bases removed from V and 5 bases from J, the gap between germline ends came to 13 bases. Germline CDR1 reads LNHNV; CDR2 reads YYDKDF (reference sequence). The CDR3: CATSRDRGSGTEAFF. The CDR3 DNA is TGTGCCACCAGCAGAGACCGCGGATCAGGGACTGAAGCTTTCTTT.

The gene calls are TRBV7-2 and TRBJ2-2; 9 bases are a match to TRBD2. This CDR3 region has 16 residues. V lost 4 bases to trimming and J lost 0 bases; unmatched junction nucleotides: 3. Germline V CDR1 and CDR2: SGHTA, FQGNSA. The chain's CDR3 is CASSYIAGANTGELFF. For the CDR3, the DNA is TGTGCCAGCAGCTACATAGCGGGAGCGAACACCGGGGAGCTGTTTTTT.

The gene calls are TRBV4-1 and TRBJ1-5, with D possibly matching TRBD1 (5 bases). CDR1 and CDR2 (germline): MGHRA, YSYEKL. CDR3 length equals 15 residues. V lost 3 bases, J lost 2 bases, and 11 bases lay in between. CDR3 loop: CASSHTGGGNQPQHF. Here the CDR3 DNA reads TGCGCCAGCAGCCATACCGGAGGGGGCAATCAGCCCCAGCATTTT.

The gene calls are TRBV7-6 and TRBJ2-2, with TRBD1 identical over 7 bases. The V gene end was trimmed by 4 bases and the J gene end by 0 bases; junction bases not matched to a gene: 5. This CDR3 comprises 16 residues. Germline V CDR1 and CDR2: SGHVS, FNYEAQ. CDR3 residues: CASSSNRGTNTGELFF. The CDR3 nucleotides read TGTGCCAGCAGCTCTAACAGGGGAACGAACACCGGGGAGCTGTTTTTT.

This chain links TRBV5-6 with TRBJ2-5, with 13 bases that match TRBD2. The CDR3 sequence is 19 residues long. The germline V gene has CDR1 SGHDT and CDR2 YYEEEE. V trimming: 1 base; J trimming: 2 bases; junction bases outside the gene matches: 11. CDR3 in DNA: TGTGCCAGCAGCTTGTCTTTCCGACTAGCGGGGGGCCAACAAGAGACCCAGTACTTC. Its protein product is CASSLSFRLAGGQQETQYF.

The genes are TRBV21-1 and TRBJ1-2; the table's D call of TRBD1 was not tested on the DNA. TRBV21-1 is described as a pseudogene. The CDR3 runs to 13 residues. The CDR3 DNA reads TGTGCCACAGACCGGGACAGGGACCCTGGCTACACCTTC. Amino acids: CATDRDRDPGYTF.

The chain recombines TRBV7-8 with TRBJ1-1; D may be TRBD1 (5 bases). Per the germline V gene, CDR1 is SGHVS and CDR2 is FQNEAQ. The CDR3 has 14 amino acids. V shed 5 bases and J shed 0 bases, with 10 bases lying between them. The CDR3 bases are TGTGCCAGCAGCCCCACAGGCGTGAACACTGAAGCTTTCTTT. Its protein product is CASSPTGVNTEAFF.

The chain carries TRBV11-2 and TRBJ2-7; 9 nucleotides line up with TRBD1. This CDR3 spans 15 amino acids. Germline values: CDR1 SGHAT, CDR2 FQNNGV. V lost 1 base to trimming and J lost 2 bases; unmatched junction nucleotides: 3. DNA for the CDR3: TGTGCCAGCAGCTTAGGGACAGGGGTGGCCTACGAGCAGTACTTC. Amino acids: CASSLGTGVAYEQYF.

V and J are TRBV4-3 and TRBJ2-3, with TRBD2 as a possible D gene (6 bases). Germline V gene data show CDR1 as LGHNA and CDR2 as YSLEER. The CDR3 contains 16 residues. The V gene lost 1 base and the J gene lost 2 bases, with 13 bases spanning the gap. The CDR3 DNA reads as TGCGCCAGCAGCCAAGGCACGGGGGACCACACAGATACGCAGTATTTT. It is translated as CASSQGTGDHTDTQYF.

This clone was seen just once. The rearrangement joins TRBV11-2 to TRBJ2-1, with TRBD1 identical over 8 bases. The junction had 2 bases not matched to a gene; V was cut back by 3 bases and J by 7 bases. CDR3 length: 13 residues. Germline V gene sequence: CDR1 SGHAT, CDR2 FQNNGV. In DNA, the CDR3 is TGTGCCAGCAGCTTCAGGACAGGGAATGAGCAGTTCTTC. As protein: CASSFRTGNEQFF.

The CDR3 reads CASSEEPQVTTYEQYF. CDR3 nucleotide sequence: TGTGCCAGCAGTGAAGAACCCCAGGTAACAACCTACGAGCAGTACTTC. This chain joins TRBV6-1 and TRBJ2-7; no firm D call. The CDR3 is made up of 16 amino acids. Per the germline V gene, CDR1 is MNHNS and CDR2 is SASEGT. Trimming left V 1 base short and J 2 bases short, with 15 bases between.

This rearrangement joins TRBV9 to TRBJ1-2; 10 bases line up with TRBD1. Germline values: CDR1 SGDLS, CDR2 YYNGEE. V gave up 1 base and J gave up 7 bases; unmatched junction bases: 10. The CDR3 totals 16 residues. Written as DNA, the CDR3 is TGTGCCAGCAGCGTACCCCGACAGGGGGCCGGAACTGGCTACACCTTC. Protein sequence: CASSVPRQGAGTGYTF.